A selection of T cell receptor beta chains follows, all from one sample in a study of cytomegalovirus exposure and HLA in healthy donors. Using immunoSEQ multiplex PCR, the repertoire was profiled, and TCRdb retains in-frame clones only, with some absent. The sample lists 42,000 or so clones; roughly half were seen once. Sequenced material: PBMCs. The receptors shown here come from a human donor in good health. The CDR3 runs from the conserved cysteine through the conserved F or W.

CASSYSYRGEYEQYF	TRBV6-5	NA
CASSTWTGDEKETQYF	TRBV14	TRBJ2-5
CASSLNEDYEQYF	TRBV27	TRBJ2-7
CASSEGTVNTEAFF	TRBV2	TRBJ1-1
CASWRQGSSSPLHF	TRBV5-4	TRBJ1-6
CSAREGRKLFF	TRBV20-1	TRBJ2-2
CASSLTGVEGYTF	TRBV6-1	TRBJ1-2
CASKFRVEDEQYF	TRBV5-1	TRBJ2-7
CASSKGQGPYEQYF	TRBV4-1	TRBJ2-7
CASSVVAGGPGEQFF	TRBV9	TRBJ2-1
CASSQDFGSSYNEQFF	TRBV4-2	TRBJ2-1
CASSRDRGSGANVLTF	TRBV5-5	TRBJ2-6
CASRTSEVSYNEQFF	TRBV2	TRBJ2-1
CASSVSGTSTDTQYF	TRBV7-6	TRBJ2-3
CAWRGTSAQETQYF	TRBV30	TRBJ2-5
CASSVAGNTEAFF	TRBV2	TRBJ1-1
CASSLMGQGPADTQYF	TRBV7-3	TRBJ2-3
CASSLRGGDEQYF	TRBV27	TRBJ2-7
CASSFGLKVNTEAFF	TRBV7-9	TRBJ1-1
CASRQGRLNEQFF	TRBV27	TRBJ2-1
CASSITRTGKRYEQYF	TRBV19	TRBJ2-7
CASRGPTTKETQYF	TRBV6-1	TRBJ2-5
CASSGLAGGSYEQYF	TRBV6-1	TRBJ2-7
CASSQEGGARADTQYF	TRBV4-3	TRBJ2-3
CASSQGRHGSYEQYF	TRBV4-1	TRBJ2-7
CASSDPGLFSSSTYEQYF	TRBV6-1	TRBJ2-7
CASRDSIGANVLTF	TRBV6-6	TRBJ2-6
CASSLGPAGTGIGTYNEQFF	TRBV4-2	TRBJ2-1
CASSQAGTGGPYEQYF	TRBV4-3	TRBJ2-7
CAISEGQGIGSGELFF	TRBV10-3	TRBJ2-2
CASSEAGGWDQPQHF	TRBV6-1	TRBJ1-5
CASSQAHYGYTF	TRBV11-2	TRBJ1-2
CSVDGLGDRDVMGYGYTF	TRBV29-1	TRBJ1-2
CASSQELDRSYEQYF	TRBV4-3	TRBJ2-7
CAISELSDDGYTF	TRBV10-3	TRBJ1-2
CASSFSGLGVKQFF	TRBV7-2	TRBJ2-1
CASNRVQRGDTQYF	TRBV2	TRBJ2-3
CASSSYSTGAVNYGYTF	TRBV5-6	TRBJ1-2
CASSHSEAAFF	TRBV4-3	TRBJ1-1
CASGAPLRRSQETQYF	TRBV5-6	TRBJ2-5
CASRLQGGTDTQYF	TRBV6-1	TRBJ2-3
CASSLRPAEDSYGYTF	TRBV7-9	TRBJ1-2
CASSVGTAANYGYTF	TRBV9	TRBJ1-2
CAITRIGTGQPQHF	TRBV14	TRBJ1-5
CASSPRGGAYLASKNIQYF	TRBV19	TRBJ2-4
CSVRPGGTTEAFF	TRBV29-1	TRBJ1-1
CASSEGSYNEQFF	TRBV6-6	TRBJ2-1
CASSLASGRGYGYTF	TRBV7-2	TRBJ1-2
CASSPRQENQETQYF	TRBV27	TRBJ2-5
CATSSRLAGGPSGYNEQFF	TRBV15	TRBJ2-1
CASSSIGAGNTIYF	TRBV6-5	TRBJ1-3